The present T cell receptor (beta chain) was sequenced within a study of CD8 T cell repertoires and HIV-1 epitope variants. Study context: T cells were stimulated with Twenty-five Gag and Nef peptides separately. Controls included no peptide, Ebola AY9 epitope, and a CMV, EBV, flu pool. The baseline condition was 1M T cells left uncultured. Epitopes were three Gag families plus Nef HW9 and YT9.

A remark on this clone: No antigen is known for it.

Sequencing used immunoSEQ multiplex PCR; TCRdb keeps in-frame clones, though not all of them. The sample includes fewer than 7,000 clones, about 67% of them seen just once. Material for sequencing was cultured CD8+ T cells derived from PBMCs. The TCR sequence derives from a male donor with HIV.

The CDR3 loop reads CASSLWQAKATDTQYF. The CDR3 DNA reads as TGTGCCAGCAGTTTATGGCAGGCCAAAGCCACAGATACGCAGTATTTT. V and J are TRBV27 and TRBJ2-3; D is unclear. Trimming pared 1 base from V and 2 bases from J, leaving 13 bases between. CDR3 length: 16 residues. Germline V gene sequence: CDR1 MNHEY, CDR2 SMNVEV (reference sequence).